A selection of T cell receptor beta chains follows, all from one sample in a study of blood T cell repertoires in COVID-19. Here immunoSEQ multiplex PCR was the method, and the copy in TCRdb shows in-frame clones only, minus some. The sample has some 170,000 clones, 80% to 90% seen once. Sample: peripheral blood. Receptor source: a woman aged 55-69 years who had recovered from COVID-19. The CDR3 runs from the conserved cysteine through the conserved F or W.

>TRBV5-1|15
CASSLVQGVSYEQYF
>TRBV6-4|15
CATLKSGSSYNEQFF
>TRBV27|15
CASRPPGQGIGGYTF
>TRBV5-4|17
CASSMGAWGGMNTEAFF
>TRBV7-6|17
CASSPRVRGSHIYTQYF
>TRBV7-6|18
CASSLEGTGTGISGELFF
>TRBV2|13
CASSEQGDYGYTF
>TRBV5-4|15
CASSFGGTNTGELFF
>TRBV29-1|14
CSVAISTGLNGYTF
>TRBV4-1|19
CASSQDLLLASGVGETQYF
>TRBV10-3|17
CAIRTSGGAGATDTQYF
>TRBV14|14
CASSQVGNNQPQHF
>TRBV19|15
CASSVDRAGNQPQHF
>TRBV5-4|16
CASSSRIAGGPETQYF